Detailed here is one T cell receptor (beta chain). The antigen is undetermined. The data stem from a study of T cell responses to AZD1222 COVID-19 vaccine. Notes on the study in general: Of spike-specific TCRs, nearly half reportedly target regions left unmutated in variants. A rise in Spike-specific TCR breadth and depth followed two AZD1222 doses.

TCRdb keeps only in-frame clones here, not all; method: immunoSEQ multiplex PCR. This sample has approximately 160,000 clones, with less than 95% found just once. Germline V gives CDR1 MGHRA, CDR2 YSYEKL. Deletions cut 3 bases from V and 5 bases from J, with 18 bases between. This CDR3 is built from 16 residues. The clonotype originates from an adult in good health. The sequences come from peripheral blood, collected on day 0 of AZD1222 vaccination. The chain is built from TRBV4-1 and TRBJ2-3; D could derive from TRBD1 or TRBD2 (5 bases each). CDR3 loop: CASSHLRGLGLDTQYF. The CDR3 coding sequence is TGCGCCAGCAGCCATCTGAGGGGCCTTGGGCTAGATACGCAGTATTTT.